This TCR beta chain was profiled in a study of T cell changes during pregnancy in multiple sclerosis. Trimming shortened V by 11 bases and J by 0 bases, and 15 bases separated the two germline ends. Germline assignment: CDR1 MNHEY and CDR2 SMNVEV (reference sequence). The CDR3 is 14 amino acids. The data were produced by immunoSEQ multiplex PCR, yet TCRdb's version contains in-frame clones alone and is incomplete. There are approximately 100,000 clones in the sample; approximately 90% occur only once, and less than 2% lies in the top ten. The sequences come from peripheral blood, collected after pregnancy. The V and J genes are TRBV27 and TRBJ2-3, with a tentative D call TRBD1 (6 bases). The clonotype was recovered from a female donor with multiple sclerosis, enrolled in a pregnancy study. The DNA of the CDR3 is TGTGCCTCCCACCGGGACACTAGCACAGATACGCAGTATTTT. It yields the protein CASHRDTSTDTQYF.